This record covers a single T cell receptor beta chain. The second PCR ran about 6 to 11 cycles with a sample-barcoded 5' primer and J-beta primers. TCRdb redid the calling of the 5' RACE reads with MiXCR, one entry per CDR3 protein. The sample includes some 750,000 distinct CDR3 sequences, about 20% of them seen just once. The germline gives CDR1 SGHRS, CDR2 YFSETQ. V was trimmed by 0 bases and J by 4 bases, leaving 13 bases between them. The CDR3 is made up of 15 amino acids. The data derive from a study of blood T cells in healthy people across ages. The chain has TRBV5-1 and TRBJ1-2, with D perhaps matching TRBD1 (5 bases). Sequenced: blood. The TCR sequence derives from a man between 65 and 79 years old in good health. The CDR3 loop reads CASSLVAAGGYGYTF. The CDR3 DNA reads TGCGCCAGCAGCTTGGTGGCAGCCGGGGGCTATGGCTACACCTTC.